Shown below are 32 T cell receptor beta chains from a single sample sequenced in a study of T-cell memory formation after mild COVID-19. TCRdb re-derived calls from the 5' RACE reads in MiXCR, one entry per CDR3 protein. The sample lists around 200,000 distinct CDR3 sequences, approximately 30% seen once, with about an eighth in the top ten. The sample taken for sequencing was PBMCs or a T cell subset sorted from them (not recorded which). These receptors originate from an adult woman who had mild COVID-19 (a few samples of this study predate the infection). Cell type and time point are not known.

This clonotype occurred a few times. The chain has TRBV20-1 and TRBJ2-3; no definite D call. The CDR3 spans 13 residues. From germline, CDR1 is DFQATT and CDR2 SNEGSKA (reference sequence). V shed 5 bases and J shed 0 bases, with 9 bases lying between them. CDR3 sequence reads: CSARIGSTDTQYF. The CDR3, as DNA: TGCAGTGCTCGAATCGGTAGCACAGATACGCAGTATTTT.

The V and J genes are TRBV5-1 and TRBJ1-1; possibly TRBD1 for D (6 bases). The V gene's germline CDR1 is SGHRS and CDR2 YFSETQ. This CDR3 has 15 residues. The V gene lost 6 bases and the J gene lost 7 bases, with 22 bases spanning the gap. CDR3 loop: CASTPSGASGFEAFF. Here the CDR3 DNA reads TGCGCCAGCACCCCATCAGGGGCTTCAGGTTTTGAAGCTTTCTTT.

This clonotype was observed a handful of times. The chain carries TRBV7-9 and TRBJ2-7, with D unclear. This CDR3 has 13 residues. The germline gives CDR1 SEHNR, CDR2 FQNEAQ (reference sequence). The V end was cut by 2 bases, the J end by 4 bases, with 9 bases between. CDR3: CASSLSHSYEQYF. Written as DNA, the CDR3 is TGTGCCAGCAGCTTATCGCACAGTTACGAGCAGTACTTC.

The chain combines TRBV20-1 with TRBJ2-3; a weak D match, TRBD2 (6 bases). Germline-derived CDR1 and CDR2 are DFQATT and SNEGSKA (reference sequence). The CDR3 totals 17 residues. Between the trimmed V and J ends, which lost 5 bases and 4 bases, there was a span of 25 bases. The CDR3 is CSAPWGVADPTPDTQYF. The CDR3 region has the DNA TGCAGTGCTCCCTGGGGTGTAGCGGACCCTACCCCAGATACGCAGTATTTT.

The sample holds many counts of this clonotype. The chain recombines TRBV6-5 with TRBJ2-5; perhaps TRBD2 as D (6 bases). The CDR3 runs to 15 residues. Trimming left V 0 bases short and J 7 bases short, with 15 bases between. Germline CDR1 is MNHEY and CDR2 is SVGAGI. The CDR3 sequence: CASSYSTDLGGTQYF. Here the CDR3 DNA reads TGTGCCAGCAGTTACTCAACAGATCTCGGGGGGACCCAGTACTTC.

In this sample, this clonotype turned up a few times. One end of the junction fails to match germline, which may point to a read error. The V call is TRBV7-9, the J call TRBJ2-1; TRBD2 agrees at 9 bases. The CDR3 totals 16 residues. Germline CDR1 and CDR2: SEHNR and FQNEAQ (reference sequence). For the CDR3, the DNA is TGTGCCAGCAGCCCACCCTCGGCGGGGGGGCCTAATGGGCAGTTCTTC. Protein product: CASSPPSAGGPNGQFF.

This clonotype was detected only a few times. The V and J genes are TRBV5-1 and TRBJ2-7, with a possible D match to TRBD1 (5 bases). The CDR3 sequence is 14 residues long. V lost 1 base to trimming and J lost 1 base, with 9 bases between them. The germline V gene has CDR1 SGHRS and CDR2 YFSETQ. The CDR3 protein is CASSLLSGSYEQYF. For the CDR3, the DNA is TGCGCCAGCAGCTTGCTATCAGGGTCCTACGAGCAGTACTTC.

This clonotype has just a few counts. V gene TRBV6-5 combines with J gene TRBJ1-1, with TRBD1 matching over 7 bases. CDR3 length: 14 amino acids. Germline CDR1 reads MNHEY; CDR2 reads SVGAGI. V was clipped by 0 bases and J by 4 bases; unmatched bases: 2. CDR3 sequence (DNA): TGTGCCAGCAGTTACTCACAGGGGACCACTGAAGCTTTCTTT. Protein product: CASSYSQGTTEAFF.

This chain links TRBV4-2 with TRBJ2-5; 8 bases line up with TRBD1. In germline, CDR1 is LGHNA, CDR2 YNFKEQ. V dropped 3 bases and J dropped 1; count of bases not matched to a gene: 10. This CDR3 region has 17 residues. This CDR3 reads CASSQWYGQGTQETQYF. DNA for the CDR3: TGTGCCAGCAGCCAGTGGTACGGACAGGGTACCCAAGAGACCCAGTACTTC.

This clonotype was observed at least ten times. The chain is built from TRBV15 and TRBJ2-3, with D maybe TRBD1 (5 bases). V lost 1 base to trimming and J lost 0 bases, with 8 bases between them. Per germline, CDR1 LNHNV and CDR2 YYDKDF (reference sequence). The CDR3 is 15 amino acids. The CDR3 protein is CATSRVDRSTDTQYF. The CDR3, as DNA: TGTGCCACCAGCAGAGTTGACAGAAGCACAGATACGCAGTATTTT.

The chain is built from TRBV7-6 and TRBJ1-4; no reliable D call. This CDR3 comprises 12 residues. Trimming stripped 1 base from V and 10 bases from J, with 7 bases between. Germline V gives CDR1 SGHVS, CDR2 FNYEAQ. CDR3 sequence: CASSLGDGKLFF. DNA of the CDR3: TGTGCCAGCAGCTTAGGGGATGGAAAACTGTTTTTT.

V usage is TRBV2 and J usage is TRBJ1-2; D is ambiguous. CDR1 is SNHLY and CDR2 is FYNNEI in the germline V gene. This CDR3 region has 12 residues. V gave up 6 bases and J gave up 6 bases, with 11 bases separating them. CDR3 DNA: TGTGCCAGCAGGATTGATGGCGATGGCTACACCTTC. Translation: CASRIDGDGYTF.

The rearrangement links TRBV9 to TRBJ2-7, with 9 bases fitting TRBD1. Trimming removed 0 bases from V and 5 bases from J; junction bases left unmatched: 6. CDR1 is SGDLS, CDR2 YYNGEE, per germline. There are 15 residues in the CDR3. CDR3 loop: CASSVAGTGLDEQYF. The CDR3, as DNA: TGTGCCAGCAGCGTAGCTGGGACAGGGTTGGACGAGCAGTACTTC.

This sequence joins TRBV7-9 and TRBJ2-1, with D tentatively TRBD1 or TRBD2 (6 bases each). The length of the CDR3 is 11 residues. Germline assignment: CDR1 SEHNR and CDR2 FQNEAQ (reference sequence). Trimming took off 4 bases at V and 15 bases at J, with 13 bases between the two ends. As DNA, the CDR3 is TGTGCCAGCAGCTGGAGGGGGAGCCGGTTCTTC. It specifies CASSWRGSRFF.

This clonotype turned up a few times. The chain is built from TRBV7-2 and TRBJ2-7, with TRBD1 as a possible D gene (5 bases). The germline V and J ends were trimmed by 5 bases and 3 bases, with 14 bases remaining between them. The CDR3 runs to 14 residues. Germline V gene lookup returns CDR1 SGHTA and CDR2 FQGNSA. The CDR3 protein is CASSPRRGFYEQYF. For the CDR3, the DNA is TGTGCCAGCAGCCCCCGTAGGGGATTCTACGAGCAGTACTTC.

V gene TRBV5-1 combines with J gene TRBJ2-3, with D unclear. Germline assignment: CDR1 SGHRS and CDR2 YFSETQ. V gave up 1 base and J gave up 4 bases, with 4 bases separating them. The CDR3 is made up of 12 amino acids. Here the CDR3 DNA reads TGCGCCAGCAGCTTGCAGCCAGATACGCAGTATTTT. Its protein is CASSLQPDTQYF.

This chain links TRBV5-1 with TRBJ1-5; D might be TRBD1 (5 bases). The CDR3 runs to 15 residues. The germline V gene encodes CDR1 SGHRS and CDR2 YFSETQ. With 4 bases removed from V and 0 bases from J, the gap between germline ends came to 11 bases. CDR3 sequence (DNA): TGCGCCAGCAGCCTCGGACACTCTAGCAATCAGCCCCAGCATTTT. Translated: CASSLGHSSNQPQHF.

The chain is built from TRBV20-1 and TRBJ2-5; D unclear. V was pared by 6 bases and J by 1 base, with 6 bases between. From germline, CDR1 is DFQATT and CDR2 SNEGSKA (reference sequence). CDR3 size: 11 residues. The CDR3 DNA is TGCAGTGCACCCTTCCAAGAGACCCAGTACTTC. Protein product: CSAPFQETQYF.

The V and J genes are TRBV29-1 and TRBJ2-3, with D unresolved. V was clipped by 7 bases and J by 5 bases, with 13 bases between them. The germline CDR1 and CDR2 sequences are SQVTM and ANQGSEA. The CDR3 extends over 12 amino acids. The CDR3 sequence: CSAPTTGDTQYF. DNA of the CDR3: TGCAGCGCTCCAACGACGGGAGATACGCAGTATTTT.

V is TRBV7-9 and J is TRBJ2-3; D gene ambiguous. Germline V lookup: CDR1 SEHNR, CDR2 FQNEAQ (reference sequence). This CDR3 contains 12 residues. V was shortened by 6 bases and J by 6 bases, with 10 bases between the two germline ends. CDR3 DNA sequence: TGTGCCAGCAGTCCGATTTCGGATACGCAGTATTTT. Translated: CASSPISDTQYF.

V gene TRBV5-1 combines with J gene TRBJ2-1; 7 nucleotides agree with TRBD2. The CDR3 has 16 residues. The ends lost 2 bases at V and 8 bases at J; junction bases unmatched: 13. Germline CDR1 SGHRS, CDR2 YFSETQ. The CDR3 bases are TGCGCCAGCAGCTTCTTGGGACTACCAAATGAGCATGAGCAGTTCTTC. This codes for CASSFLGLPNEHEQFF.

This clonotype was recorded a few times. This chain uses TRBV7-8 with TRBJ2-3, with 8 bases that match TRBD2. The germline V gene has CDR1 SGHVS and CDR2 FQNEAQ. The CDR3 is 16 amino acids. Losses at the gene ends were 7 bases for V and 5 bases for J; bases not matched to a gene: 14. The CDR3 sequence: CASTPRAGGREDTQYF. The CDR3 DNA reads as TGTGCCAGCACCCCCCGGGCGGGGGGCCGGGAAGATACGCAGTATTTT.

In its sample, this clonotype was seen many times. The chain has TRBV12-3 or TRBV12-4 and TRBJ2-3; 9 nucleotides match TRBD1. V gave up 5 bases and J gave up 0 bases; unmatched junction bases: 3. The length of the CDR3 is 15 residues. CDR3 in DNA: TGTGCCAGCAGTCCACAGGGGGCTAGCACAGATACGCAGTATTTT. It yields the protein CASSPQGASTDTQYF.

The CDR3 DNA is TGCGCCAGCAGCTTGGCGACAGACTCCTACGAGCAGTACTTC. Translation gives CASSLATDSYEQYF. The chain couples TRBV5-1 to TRBJ2-7, with a weak D call TRBD1 (5 bases). Germline V gene lookup returns CDR1 SGHRS and CDR2 YFSETQ. Trimming took off 0 bases at V and 0 bases at J, with 7 bases between the two ends. This CDR3 region has 14 residues.

The genes are TRBV5-1 and TRBJ1-1; TRBD1 matches at 9 bases. J was trimmed by 1 base and V by 3 bases; bases with no gene match: 1. This CDR3 has 14 residues. CDR1 is SGHRS and CDR2 is YFSETQ in the germline V gene. CDR3 coding DNA: TGCGCCAGCAGCTCGGACAGGGGGAACACTGAAGCTTTCTTT. Its protein is CASSSDRGNTEAFF.

This clonotype has only a few counts. The V call is TRBV7-9, the J call TRBJ1-1; no firm D call. This CDR3 region has 12 residues. V was shortened by 2 bases and J by 13 bases, with 14 bases between the two germline ends. CDR1 SEHNR and CDR2 FQNEAQ come from the germline V gene (reference sequence). CDR3 residues: CASSLIPMMYFF. DNA for the CDR3: TGTGCCAGCAGCTTAATACCCATGATGTATTTCTTT.

The chain joins TRBV6-2 or TRBV6-3 to TRBJ2-7; D gene ambiguous. With 6 bases removed from V and 3 bases from J, the gap between germline ends came to 12 bases. Germline loops: CDR1 MNHEY, CDR2 SVGEGT. This CDR3 is 13 amino acids long. CDR3 DNA: TGTGCCAGCAGCCCAACATTGCGCTACGAGCAGTACTTC. Encoded protein: CASSPTLRYEQYF.

This chain connects TRBV18 to TRBJ2-6, with no clear D. The CDR3 is 18 residues long. Looked up from germline, CDR1 is KGHSH and CDR2 is LQKENI. V shed 3 bases and J shed 2 bases, with 17 bases lying between them. The CDR3, as DNA: TGTGCCAGCTCACCGGTAGACACATACCCGGCTGGGGCCAACGTCCTGACTTTC. Its translation: CASSPVDTYPAGANVLTF.

The chain joins TRBV6-6 to TRBJ1-1; D is perhaps TRBD1 (5 bases). V was cut by 0 bases and J by 3 bases, with 14 bases left in between. Per germline, CDR1 MNHNY and CDR2 SVGAGI (reference sequence). The CDR3 has 16 amino acids. CDR3 region: CASSYSKSREDTEAFF. The CDR3 DNA follows: TGTGCCAGCAGTTACTCGAAGAGCAGGGAAGACACTGAAGCTTTCTTT.

In this sample, this clonotype turned up a few times. The J gene is TRBJ2-7, the V gene TRBV5-1; D gene uncertain. Trimming removed 6 bases at V and 5 bases at J, with 9 bases between. The CDR3 runs to 11 residues. CDR1 is SGHRS, CDR2 YFSETQ, per germline. The DNA for the CDR3 is TGCGCCAGCACCCTCGACAACGAGCAGTACTTC. It yields the protein CASTLDNEQYF.

This clonotype was observed a few times. This rearrangement joins TRBV19 to TRBJ1-1; TRBD1 aligns across 12 bases. The V segment lost 5 bases and the J segment 6 bases; nucleotides outside the gene matches: 7. The CDR3 totals 15 residues. Germline lookup yields CDR1 LNHDA and CDR2 SQIVND (reference sequence). The CDR3 loop is CASSHQGQGAAEAFF. The CDR3 region has the DNA TGTGCCAGTAGTCACCAGGGACAGGGGGCCGCTGAAGCTTTCTTT. Combining the CDR3 with reference TRBV19 and TRBJ1-1 gives the whole variable domain DGGITQSPKYLFRKEGQNVTLSCEQNLNHDAMYWYRQDPGQGLRLIYYSQIVNDFQKGDIAEGYSVSREKKESFPLTVTSAQKNPTAFYLCASSHQGQGAAEAFFGQGTRLTVV.

The chain couples TRBV27 to TRBJ2-2; D possibly corresponds to TRBD2 (6 bases). This CDR3 has 15 residues. Germline CDR1 is MNHEY and CDR2 is SMNVEV (reference sequence). The germline V and J ends were trimmed by 3 bases and 4 bases, with 12 bases remaining between them. The CDR3 coding sequence is TGTGCCAGCAGTTTCGGAGGGTCGGGCACCGGGGAGCTGTTTTTT. Translating it yields CASSFGGSGTGELFF.